This T cell receptor (beta chain) was profiled in a study of T cells expressing NK-cell markers. This CDR3 is built from 11 residues. Germline assignment: CDR1 KGHDR and CDR2 SFDVKD. 5'RACE template switching with UMIs generated TCR beta cDNA. TCRdb re-called the 5' RACE reads, yielding one record per CDR3 amino acid sequence without DNA. The sample data list about 390,000 distinct CDR3 sequences. Overall study results and limits: The CD3+CD56-NKG2C+ fraction of four donors was likewise dominated by these clonotypes. Dominant NKG2C+ clonotypes were found to form about 1.0-7.5% of CD8+ T cells in five to seven donors.

Details on this clonotype: Its antigen is still unknown.

The chain uses TRBV24-1 and TRBJ2-4; TCRdb picks TRBD1, but there is no DNA to check that call. The sequenced sample consisted of blood T cells: a sorted CD56 or NKG2C T cell subset, CD4+ or CD8+ T cells, or bulk PBMC T cells (not recorded which). This sequence originates from a woman aged 45-60 years in good health. The CDR3 here is CATSDGRDQDF.